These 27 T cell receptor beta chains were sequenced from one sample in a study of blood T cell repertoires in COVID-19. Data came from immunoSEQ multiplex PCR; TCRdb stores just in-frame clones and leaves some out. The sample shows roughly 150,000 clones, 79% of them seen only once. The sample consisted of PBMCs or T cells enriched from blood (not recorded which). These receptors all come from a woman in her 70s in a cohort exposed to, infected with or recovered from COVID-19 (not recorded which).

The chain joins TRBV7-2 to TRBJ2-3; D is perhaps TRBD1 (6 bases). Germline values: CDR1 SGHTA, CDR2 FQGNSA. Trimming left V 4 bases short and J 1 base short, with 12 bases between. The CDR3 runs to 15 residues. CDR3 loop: CASSSAGVRTDTQYF. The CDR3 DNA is TGTGCCAGCAGCTCCGCAGGGGTCCGCACAGATACGCAGTATTTT.

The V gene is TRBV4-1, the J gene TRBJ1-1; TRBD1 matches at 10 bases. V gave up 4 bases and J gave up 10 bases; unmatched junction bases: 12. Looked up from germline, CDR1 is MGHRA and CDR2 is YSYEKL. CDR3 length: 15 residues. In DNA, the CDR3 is TGCGCCAGCAGCCTAACCCATGACAGGGGGCGGAGAGCTTTCTTT. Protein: CASSLTHDRGRRAFF.

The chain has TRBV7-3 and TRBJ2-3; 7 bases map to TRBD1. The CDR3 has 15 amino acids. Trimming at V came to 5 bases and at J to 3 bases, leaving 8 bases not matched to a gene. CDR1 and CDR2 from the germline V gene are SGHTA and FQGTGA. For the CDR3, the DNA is TGTGCCAGCAGCCCCAACAGGGGTATGACAGATACGCAGTATTTT. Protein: CASSPNRGMTDTQYF.

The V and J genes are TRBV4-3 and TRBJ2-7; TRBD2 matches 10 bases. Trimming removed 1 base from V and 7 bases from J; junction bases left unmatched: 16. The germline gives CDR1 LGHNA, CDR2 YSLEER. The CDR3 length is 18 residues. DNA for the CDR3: TGCGCCAGCAGCCAAGTGGTACTAGCGGGGTGGGGGGCGCGGGAGCAGTACTTC. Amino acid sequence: CASSQVVLAGWGAREQYF.

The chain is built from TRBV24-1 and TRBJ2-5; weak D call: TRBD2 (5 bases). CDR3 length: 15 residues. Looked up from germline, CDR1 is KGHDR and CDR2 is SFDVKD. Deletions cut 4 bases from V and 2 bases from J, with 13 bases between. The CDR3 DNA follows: TGTGCCACCAGTGACCCCAGCGGAGGACAAGAGACCCAGTACTTC. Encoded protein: CATSDPSGGQETQYF.

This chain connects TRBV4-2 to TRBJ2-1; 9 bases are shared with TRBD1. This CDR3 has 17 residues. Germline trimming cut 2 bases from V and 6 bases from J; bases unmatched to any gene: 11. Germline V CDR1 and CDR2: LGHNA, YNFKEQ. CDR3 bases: TGTGCCAGCAGCCAACTCAACGCGGGACAGGGAGGCAATGAGCAGTTCTTC. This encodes CASSQLNAGQGGNEQFF.

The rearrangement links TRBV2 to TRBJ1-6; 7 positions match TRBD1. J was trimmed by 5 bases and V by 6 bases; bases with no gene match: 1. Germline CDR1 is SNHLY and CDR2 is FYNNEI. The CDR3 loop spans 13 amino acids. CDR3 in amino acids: CASSDRDNSPLHF. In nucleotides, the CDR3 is TGTGCCAGCAGCGACAGGGATAATTCACCCCTCCACTTT.

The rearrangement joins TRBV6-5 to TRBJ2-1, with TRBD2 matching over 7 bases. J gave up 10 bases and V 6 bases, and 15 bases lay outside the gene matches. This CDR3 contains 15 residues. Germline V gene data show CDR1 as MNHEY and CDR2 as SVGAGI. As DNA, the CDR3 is TGTGCCAGCAGGAGGGGTGGCGGGAGTCTCGGGGAGCAGTTCTTC. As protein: CASRRGGGSLGEQFF.

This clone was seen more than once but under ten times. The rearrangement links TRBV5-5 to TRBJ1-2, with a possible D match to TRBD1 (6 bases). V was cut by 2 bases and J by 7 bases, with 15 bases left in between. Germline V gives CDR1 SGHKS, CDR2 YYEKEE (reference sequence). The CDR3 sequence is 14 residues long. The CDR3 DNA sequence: TGTGCCAGCAGCTTAGCACAGGGTCAGGGTGGCTACACCTTC. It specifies CASSLAQGQGGYTF.

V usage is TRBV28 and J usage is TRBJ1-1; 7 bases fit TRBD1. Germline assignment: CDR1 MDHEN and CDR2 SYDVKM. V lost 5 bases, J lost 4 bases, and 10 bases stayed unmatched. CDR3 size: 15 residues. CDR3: CASSGETGRFTEAFF. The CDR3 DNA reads TGTGCCAGCAGTGGGGAGACAGGGCGTTTCACTGAAGCTTTCTTT.

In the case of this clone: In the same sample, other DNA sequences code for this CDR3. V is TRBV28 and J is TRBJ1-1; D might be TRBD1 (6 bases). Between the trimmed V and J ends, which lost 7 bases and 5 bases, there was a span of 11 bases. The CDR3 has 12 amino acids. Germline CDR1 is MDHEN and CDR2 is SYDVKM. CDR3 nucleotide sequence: TGTGCCAGCATTAGGGGGGGGACTGAAGCTTTCTTT. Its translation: CASIRGGTEAFF.

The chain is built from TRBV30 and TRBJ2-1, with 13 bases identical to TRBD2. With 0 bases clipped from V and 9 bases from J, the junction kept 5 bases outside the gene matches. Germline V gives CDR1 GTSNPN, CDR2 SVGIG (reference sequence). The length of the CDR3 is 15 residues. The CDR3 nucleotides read TGTGCCTGGAGTGTAAAACTAGCGGGAGGGGGTGAGCAGTTCTTC. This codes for CAWSVKLAGGGEQFF.

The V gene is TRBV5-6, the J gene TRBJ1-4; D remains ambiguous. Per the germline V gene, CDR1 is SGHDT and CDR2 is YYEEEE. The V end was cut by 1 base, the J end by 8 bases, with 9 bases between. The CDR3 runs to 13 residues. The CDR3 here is CASSLTSREKLFF. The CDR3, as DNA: TGTGCCAGCAGCTTGACCTCGCGCGAAAAACTGTTTTTT. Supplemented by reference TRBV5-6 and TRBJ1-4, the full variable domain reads DAGVTQSPTHLIKTRGQQVTLRCSPKSGHDTVSWYQQALGQGPQFIFQYYEEEERQRGNFPDRFSGHQFPNYSSELNVNALLLGDSALYLCASSLTSREKLFFGSGTQLSVL.

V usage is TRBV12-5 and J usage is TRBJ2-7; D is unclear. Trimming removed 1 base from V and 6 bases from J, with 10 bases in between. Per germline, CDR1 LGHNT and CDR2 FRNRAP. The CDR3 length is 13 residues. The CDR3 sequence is CASGLGERGEQYF. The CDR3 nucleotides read TGTGCTAGTGGTTTGGGAGAGCGAGGCGAGCAGTACTTC.

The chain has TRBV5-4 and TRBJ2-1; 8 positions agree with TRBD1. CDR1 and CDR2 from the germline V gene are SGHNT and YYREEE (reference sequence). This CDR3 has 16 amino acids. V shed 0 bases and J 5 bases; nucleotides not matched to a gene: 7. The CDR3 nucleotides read TGTGCCAGCAGCTTGGCCGGAGGACAGGGAAACAATGAGCAGTTCTTC. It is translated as CASSLAGGQGNNEQFF.

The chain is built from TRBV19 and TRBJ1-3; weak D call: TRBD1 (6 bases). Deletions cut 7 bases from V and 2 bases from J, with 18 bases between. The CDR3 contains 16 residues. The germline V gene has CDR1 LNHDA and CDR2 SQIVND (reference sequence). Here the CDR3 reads CASTPMGDRTGNTIYF. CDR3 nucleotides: TGTGCCAGTACCCCCATGGGAGACAGGACTGGAAACACCATATATTTT.

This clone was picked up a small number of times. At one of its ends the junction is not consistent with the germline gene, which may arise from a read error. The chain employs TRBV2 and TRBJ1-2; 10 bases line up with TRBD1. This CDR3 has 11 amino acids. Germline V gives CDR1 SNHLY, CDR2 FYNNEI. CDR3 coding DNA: TGTGCCAGCAGACAGACAGGGGGCTTCACCTTC. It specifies CASRQTGGFTF.

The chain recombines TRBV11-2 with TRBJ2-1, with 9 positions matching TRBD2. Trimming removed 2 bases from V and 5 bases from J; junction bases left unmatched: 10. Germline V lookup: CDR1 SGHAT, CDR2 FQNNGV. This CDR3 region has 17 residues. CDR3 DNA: TGTGCCAGCAGCTTAAGGTTAGGGCTAGCGGGACACAATGAGCAGTTCTTC. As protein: CASSLRLGLAGHNEQFF.

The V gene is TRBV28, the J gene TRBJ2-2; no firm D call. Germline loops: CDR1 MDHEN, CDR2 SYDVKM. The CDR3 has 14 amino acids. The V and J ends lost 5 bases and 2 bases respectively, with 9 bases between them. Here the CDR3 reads CASSRGRNTGELFF. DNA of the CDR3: TGTGCCAGCAGTAGAGGCCGCAACACCGGGGAGCTGTTTTTT.

Here the CDR3 DNA reads TGTGCCAGCTCACTGACAGGGGACGATCAGCCCCAGCATTTT. This translates into CASSLTGDDQPQHF. The gene calls are TRBV18 and TRBJ1-5; 8 bases are a match to TRBD1. Looked up from germline, CDR1 is KGHSH and CDR2 is LQKENI. The CDR3 spans 14 residues. The J segment lost 5 bases and the V segment lost 4 bases, leaving 4 bases of the junction unmatched.

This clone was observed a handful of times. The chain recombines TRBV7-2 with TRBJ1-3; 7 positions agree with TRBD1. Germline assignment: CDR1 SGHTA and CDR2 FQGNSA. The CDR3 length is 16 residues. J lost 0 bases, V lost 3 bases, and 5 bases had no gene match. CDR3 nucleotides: TGTGCCAGCAGCTTTCGGAACAGGGGCTCTGGAAACACCATATATTTT. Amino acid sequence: CASSFRNRGSGNTIYF.

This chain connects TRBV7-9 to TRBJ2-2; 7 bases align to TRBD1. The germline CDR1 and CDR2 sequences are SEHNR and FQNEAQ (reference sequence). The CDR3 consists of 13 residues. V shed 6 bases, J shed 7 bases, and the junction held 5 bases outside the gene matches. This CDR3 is CASSLQGFGELFF. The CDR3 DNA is TGTGCCAGCAGTTTACAGGGGTTCGGGGAGCTGTTTTTT.

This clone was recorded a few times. CDR3 sequence (DNA): TGTGCCACCCGGACAGGGGCCGACTACGAGCAGTACTTC. Encoded protein: CATRTGADYEQYF. The genes are TRBV15 and TRBJ2-7; TRBD1 aligns across 9 bases. Germline CDR1 is LNHNV and CDR2 is YYDKDF (reference sequence). V lost 8 bases to trimming and J lost 3 bases; unmatched junction nucleotides: 5. The CDR3 contains 13 residues.

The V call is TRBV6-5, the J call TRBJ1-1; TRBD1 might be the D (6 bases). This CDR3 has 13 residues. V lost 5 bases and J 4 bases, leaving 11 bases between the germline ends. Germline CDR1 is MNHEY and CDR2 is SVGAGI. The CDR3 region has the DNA TGTGCCAGCAGTCCTCCAGGGGTCACTGAAGCTTTCTTT. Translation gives CASSPPGVTEAFF.

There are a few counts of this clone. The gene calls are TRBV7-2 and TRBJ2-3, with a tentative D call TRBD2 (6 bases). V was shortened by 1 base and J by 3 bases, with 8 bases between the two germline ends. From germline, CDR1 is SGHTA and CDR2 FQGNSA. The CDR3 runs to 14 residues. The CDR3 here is CASSLVAGTDTQYF. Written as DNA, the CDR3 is TGTGCCAGCAGCTTAGTTGCGGGGACAGATACGCAGTATTTT.

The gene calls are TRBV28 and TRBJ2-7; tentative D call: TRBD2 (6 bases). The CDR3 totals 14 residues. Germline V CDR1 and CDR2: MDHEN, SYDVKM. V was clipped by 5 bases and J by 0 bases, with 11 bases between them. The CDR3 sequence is CASSNRDSSYEQYF. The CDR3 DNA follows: TGTGCCAGCAGTAACCGGGACTCCTCCTACGAGCAGTACTTC. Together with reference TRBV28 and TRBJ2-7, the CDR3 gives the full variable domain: DVKVTQSSRYLVKRTGEKVFLECVQDMDHENMFWYRQDPGLGLRLIYFSYDVKMKEKGDIPEGYSVSREKKERFSLILESASTNQTSMYLCASSNRDSSYEQYFGPGTRLTVT.

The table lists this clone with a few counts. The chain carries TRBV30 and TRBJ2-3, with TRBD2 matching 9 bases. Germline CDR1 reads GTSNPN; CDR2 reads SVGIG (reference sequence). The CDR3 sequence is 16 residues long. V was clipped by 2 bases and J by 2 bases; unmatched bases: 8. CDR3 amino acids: CAWSSATSGFTDTQYF. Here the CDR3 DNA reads TGTGCCTGGAGTTCCGCGACTAGCGGATTCACAGATACGCAGTATTTT.